The entry that follows covers one T cell receptor (delta chain) sequence. A read error is the likely source, as a far larger clone sits one nucleotide away. TCRdb processed the reads again with the CATT caller. The table has 1,500 to 2,000 delta-chain clones, about 2.9% seen once; the top ten hold roughly 11%. This record comes from a study of gamma-delta chains in newborns, infants, children. Study in general: Polyclonal expansion of innate γδ T cells after birth follows microbial exposure.

Germline V gene sequence: CDR1 GEAIGNYY, CDR2 EKD. The CDR3 is 14 amino acids. The chain uses TRDV2 and TRDJ1, with D unresolved. Sample: blood. This sequence was found in a child in good health. CDR3 DNA sequence: TGTGCCTGTGACACGTTGGCACACACCGATAAACCCATCTTT. Translating gives CACDTLAHTDKPIF.